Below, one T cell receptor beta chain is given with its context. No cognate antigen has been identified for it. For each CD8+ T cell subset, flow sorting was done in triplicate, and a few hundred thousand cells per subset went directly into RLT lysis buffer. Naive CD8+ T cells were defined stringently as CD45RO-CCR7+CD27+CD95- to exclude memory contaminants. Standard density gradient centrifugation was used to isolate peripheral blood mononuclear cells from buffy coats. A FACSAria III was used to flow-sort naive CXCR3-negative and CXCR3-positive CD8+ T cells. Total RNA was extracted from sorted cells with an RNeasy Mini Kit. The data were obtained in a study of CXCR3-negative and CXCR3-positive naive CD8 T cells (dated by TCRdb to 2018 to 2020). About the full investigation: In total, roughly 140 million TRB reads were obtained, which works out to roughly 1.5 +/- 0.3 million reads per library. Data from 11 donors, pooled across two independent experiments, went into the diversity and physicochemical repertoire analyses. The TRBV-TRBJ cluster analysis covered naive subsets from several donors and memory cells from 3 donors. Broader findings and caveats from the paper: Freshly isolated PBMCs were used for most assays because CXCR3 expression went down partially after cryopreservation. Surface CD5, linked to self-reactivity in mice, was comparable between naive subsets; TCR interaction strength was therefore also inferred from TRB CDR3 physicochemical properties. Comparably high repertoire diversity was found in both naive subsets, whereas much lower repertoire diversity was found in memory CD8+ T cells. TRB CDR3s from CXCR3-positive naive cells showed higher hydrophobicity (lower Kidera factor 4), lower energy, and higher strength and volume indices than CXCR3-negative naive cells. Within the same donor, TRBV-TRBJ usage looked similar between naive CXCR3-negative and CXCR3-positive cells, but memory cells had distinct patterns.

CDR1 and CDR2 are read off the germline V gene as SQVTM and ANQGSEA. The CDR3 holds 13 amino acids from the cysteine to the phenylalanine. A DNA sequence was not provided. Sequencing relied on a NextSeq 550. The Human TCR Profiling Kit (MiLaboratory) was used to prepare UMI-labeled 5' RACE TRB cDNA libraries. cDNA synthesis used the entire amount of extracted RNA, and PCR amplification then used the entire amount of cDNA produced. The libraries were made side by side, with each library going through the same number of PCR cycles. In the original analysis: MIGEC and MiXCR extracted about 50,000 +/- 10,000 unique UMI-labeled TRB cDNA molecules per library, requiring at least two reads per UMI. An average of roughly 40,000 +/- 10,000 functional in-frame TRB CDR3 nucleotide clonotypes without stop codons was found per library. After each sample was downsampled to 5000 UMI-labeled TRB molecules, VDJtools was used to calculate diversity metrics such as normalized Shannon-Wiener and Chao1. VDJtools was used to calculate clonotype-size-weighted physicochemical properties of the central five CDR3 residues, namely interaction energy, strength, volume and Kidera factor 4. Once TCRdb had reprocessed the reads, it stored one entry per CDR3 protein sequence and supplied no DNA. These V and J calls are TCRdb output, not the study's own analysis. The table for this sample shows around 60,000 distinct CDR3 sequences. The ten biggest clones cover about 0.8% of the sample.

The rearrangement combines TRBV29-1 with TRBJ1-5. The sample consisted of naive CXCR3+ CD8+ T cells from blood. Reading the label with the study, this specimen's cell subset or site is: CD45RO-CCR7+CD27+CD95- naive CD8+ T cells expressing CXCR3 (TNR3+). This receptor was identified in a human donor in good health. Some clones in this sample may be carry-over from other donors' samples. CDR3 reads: CSVETGGGQPQHF.